The clone carrying this T cell receptor beta chain was seen at least ten times. This record comes from a study of CD8+CD57+ T cells in acquired aplastic anemia. Across the whole study: Across the sorted CD4+ and CD8+ cells, DNA amounts averaged roughly 3.5 ug.

Profiling that covered TCR beta VDJ and CDR3 relied on genomic DNA as its template. Via MiXCR, TCRdb re-called the reads, giving one row per CDR3 protein. Here the sample spans 100,000 to 150,000 distinct CDR3 sequences, under 60% being singletons. The V gene's germline CDR1 is SNHLY and CDR2 FYNNEI. Germline trimming cut 10 bases from V and 3 bases from J; bases unmatched to any gene: 10. The CDR3 runs to 15 residues. Patients who underwent sequencing had shown CD8+CD57+ cell expansion by flow cytometry. The sequencing input was sorted CD4+, CD8+, or CD8+CD57+ T cells (not recorded which) from PBMCs. This chain connects TRBV2 to TRBJ2-3; TRBD1 agrees at 10 bases. The clonotype originates from a human donor with aplastic anemia. The CDR3 sequence is CAILFRGQGTDTQYF. CDR3 nucleotides: TGTGCCATCCTATTTCGGGGACAGGGGACAGATACGCAGTATTTT.